These T cell receptor beta chains were read from a single sample in a study of T cells in localized non-small cell lung cancer. Some clones are missing from TCRdb's copy, which holds only in-frame ones; the method was immunoSEQ multiplex PCR. The sample consists of under 55,000 clones, less than 85% of them appearing once. The sequences come from PBMCs, collected before any cancer treatment. The source of these receptors is a woman between 35 and 70 years old with stage II lung adenocarcinoma. Both conserved end residues are part of each CDR3. D genes are given only for firm matches. Expanded clones are given a class, and other clones once, few, many or no size at all.

d_gene	abundance	v_gene	j_gene	CDR3aa	CDR3nt
-	-	TRBV18	TRBJ1-2	CASSPPGGNYGYTF	TGTGCCAGCTCACCCCCCGGGGGAAACTATGGCTACACCTTC
-	few	TRBV7-9	TRBJ1-3	CASSLGASGLHSGNTIYF	TGTGCCAGCAGCTTAGGGGCTTCGGGCCTGCACTCTGGAAACACCATATATTTT
-	-	TRBV19	TRBJ1-5	CASSIDSLNQPQHF	TGTGCCAGTAGTATCGACAGTCTCAATCAGCCCCAGCATTTT
-	-	TRBV4-3	TRBJ1-2	CASSQGQNYGYTF	TGCGCCAGCAGCCAGGGTCAGAACTATGGCTACACCTTC
-	-	TRBV7-3	TRBJ1-2	CASSSQGNHGYTF	TGTGCCAGCAGCTCCCAGGGGAATCATGGCTACACCTTC
-	-	TRBV7-2	TRBJ1-1	CASSLAGGSLNTEAFF	TGTGCCAGCAGCTTAGCGGGGGGCAGCTTGAACACTGAAGCTTTCTTT
-	-	TRBV5-4	TRBJ1-3	CASSLWGNTIYF	TGTGCCAGCAGCTTATGGGGAAACACCATATATTTT
TRBD1	-	TRBV5-1	TRBJ2-5	CASSIGGTGGETQYF	TGCGCCAGCAGCATAGGGGGGACAGGGGGTGAGACCCAGTACTTC
-	-	TRBV6-5	TRBJ1-5	CASSPGGGLGKPQHF	TGTGCCAGCAGTCCCGGGGGGGGCTTGGGGAAACCCCAGCATTTT
TRBD1	few	TRBV30	TRBJ1-1	CAWTFGDRVDTEAFF	TGTGCCTGGACCTTCGGGGACAGGGTGGACACTGAAGCTTTCTTT
-	-	TRBV5-1	TRBJ2-3	CASSRDSIGDTQYF	TGCGCCAGCAGCCGTGACTCCATCGGGGATACGCAGTATTTT
-	-	TRBV7-9	TRBJ2-3	CASSLGADTQYF	TGTGCCAGCAGCTTGGGCGCAGATACGCAGTATTTT
-	once	TRBV30	TRBJ2-3	CAWAYSDTQYF	TGTGCCTGGGCCTACTCAGATACGCAGTATTTT